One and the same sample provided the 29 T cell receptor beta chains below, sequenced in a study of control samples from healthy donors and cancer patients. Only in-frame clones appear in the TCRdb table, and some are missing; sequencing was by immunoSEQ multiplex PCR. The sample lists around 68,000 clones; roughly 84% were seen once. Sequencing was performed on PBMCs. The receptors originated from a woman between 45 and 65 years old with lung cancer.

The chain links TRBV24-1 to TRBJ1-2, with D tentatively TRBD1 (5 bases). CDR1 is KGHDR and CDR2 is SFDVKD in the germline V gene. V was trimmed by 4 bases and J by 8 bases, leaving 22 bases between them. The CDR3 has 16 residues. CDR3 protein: CATSEGTGGYAYGYTF. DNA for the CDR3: TGTGCCACCAGTGAGGGGACGGGGGGTTATGCTTACGGCTACACCTTC.

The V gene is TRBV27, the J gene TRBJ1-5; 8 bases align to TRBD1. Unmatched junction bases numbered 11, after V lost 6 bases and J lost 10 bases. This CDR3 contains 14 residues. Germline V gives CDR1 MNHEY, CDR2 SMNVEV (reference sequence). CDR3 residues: CASRAGGGWSPQHF. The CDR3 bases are TGTGCCAGCAGGGCAGGGGGCGGGTGGAGTCCCCAGCATTTT.

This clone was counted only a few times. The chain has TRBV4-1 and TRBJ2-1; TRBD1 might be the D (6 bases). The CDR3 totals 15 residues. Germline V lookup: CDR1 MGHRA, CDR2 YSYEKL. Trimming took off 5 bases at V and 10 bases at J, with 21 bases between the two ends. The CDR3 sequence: CASSILENGGWEQFF. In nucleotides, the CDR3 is TGCGCCAGCAGCATCCTCGAAAATGGGGGCTGGGAGCAGTTCTTC.

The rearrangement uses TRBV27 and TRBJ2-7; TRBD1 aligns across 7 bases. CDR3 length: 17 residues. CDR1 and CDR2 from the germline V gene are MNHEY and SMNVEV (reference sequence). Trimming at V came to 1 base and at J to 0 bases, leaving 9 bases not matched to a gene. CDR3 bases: TGTGCCAGCAGTTTATACCACGACAGGGCCTTCTCCTACGAGCAGTACTTC. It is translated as CASSLYHDRAFSYEQYF.

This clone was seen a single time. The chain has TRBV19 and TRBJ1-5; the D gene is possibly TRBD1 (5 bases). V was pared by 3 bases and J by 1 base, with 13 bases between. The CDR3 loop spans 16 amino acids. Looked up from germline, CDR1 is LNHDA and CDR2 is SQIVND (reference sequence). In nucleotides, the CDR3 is TGTGCCAGTAGTATTCAGCGGGGGGAGAGCAATCAGCCCCAGCATTTT. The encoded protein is CASSIQRGESNQPQHF.

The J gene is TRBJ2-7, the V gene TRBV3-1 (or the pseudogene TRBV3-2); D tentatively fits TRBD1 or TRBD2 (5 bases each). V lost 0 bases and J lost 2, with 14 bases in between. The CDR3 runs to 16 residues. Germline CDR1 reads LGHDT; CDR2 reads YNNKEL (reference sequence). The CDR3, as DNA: TGTGCCAGCAGCCAAGATGGTTGGGGGAAGACCTACGAGCAGTACTTC. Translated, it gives CASSQDGWGKTYEQYF.

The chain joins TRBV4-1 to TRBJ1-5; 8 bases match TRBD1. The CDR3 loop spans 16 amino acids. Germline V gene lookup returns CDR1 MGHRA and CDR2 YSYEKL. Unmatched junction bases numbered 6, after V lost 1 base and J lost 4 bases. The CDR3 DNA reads TGCGCCAGCAGCCAAGTGACAGGGGCGCAAAATCAGCCCCAGCATTTT. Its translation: CASSQVTGAQNQPQHF.

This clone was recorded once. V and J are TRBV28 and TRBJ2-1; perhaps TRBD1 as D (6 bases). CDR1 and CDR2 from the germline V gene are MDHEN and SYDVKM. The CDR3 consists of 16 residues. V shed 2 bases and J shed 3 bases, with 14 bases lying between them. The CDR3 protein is CASSLGGTSNYNEQFF. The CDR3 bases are TGTGCCAGCAGTTTAGGTGGGACATCTAACTACAATGAGCAGTTCTTC.

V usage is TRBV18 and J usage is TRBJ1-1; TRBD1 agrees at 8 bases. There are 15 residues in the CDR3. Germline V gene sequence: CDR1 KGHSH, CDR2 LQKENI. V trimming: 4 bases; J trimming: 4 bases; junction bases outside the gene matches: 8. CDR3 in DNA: TGTGCCAGCTCACAAGGCCAGGGGGCCGGCACTGAAGCTTTCTTT. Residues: CASSQGQGAGTEAFF.

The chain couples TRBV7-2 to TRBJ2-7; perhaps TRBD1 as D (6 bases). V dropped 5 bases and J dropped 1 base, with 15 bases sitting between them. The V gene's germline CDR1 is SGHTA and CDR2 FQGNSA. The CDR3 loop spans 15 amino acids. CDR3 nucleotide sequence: TGTGCCAGCAGCCCGACAGGTTTCCAATCCTACGAGCAGTACTTC. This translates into CASSPTGFQSYEQYF.

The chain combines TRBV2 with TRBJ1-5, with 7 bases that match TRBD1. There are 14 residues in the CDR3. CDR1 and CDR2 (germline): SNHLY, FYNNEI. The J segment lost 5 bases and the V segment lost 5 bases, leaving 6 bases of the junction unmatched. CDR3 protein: CASSPQTGYQPQHF. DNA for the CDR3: TGTGCCAGCAGTCCCCAGACAGGGTATCAGCCCCAGCATTTT.

The CDR3 sequence: CASSLGVEETQYF. In DNA form, the CDR3 reads TGTGCCAGCAGCTTAGGGGTAGAAGAGACCCAGTACTTC. This chain links TRBV5-8 with TRBJ2-5, with TRBD1 as a possible D gene (5 bases). Trimming removed 2 bases from V and 3 bases from J, with 8 bases in between. CDR3 length: 13 amino acids. Germline loops: CDR1 SGHTS, CDR2 YDEGEE. Using reference TRBV5-8 and TRBJ2-5 for the parts outside the CDR3, the full variable domain is EAGVTQSPTHLIKTRGQQATLRCSPISGHTSVYWYQQALGLGLQFLLWYDEGEERNRGNFPPRFSGRQFPNYSSELNVNALELEDSALYLCASSLGVEETQYFGPGTRLLVL.

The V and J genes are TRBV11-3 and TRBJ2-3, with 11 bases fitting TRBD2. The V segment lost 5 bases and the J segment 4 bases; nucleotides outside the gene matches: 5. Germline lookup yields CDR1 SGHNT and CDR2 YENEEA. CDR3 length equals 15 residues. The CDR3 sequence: CASSQTSGVADTQYF. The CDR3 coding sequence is TGTGCCAGCAGCCAGACTAGCGGGGTTGCAGATACGCAGTATTTT.

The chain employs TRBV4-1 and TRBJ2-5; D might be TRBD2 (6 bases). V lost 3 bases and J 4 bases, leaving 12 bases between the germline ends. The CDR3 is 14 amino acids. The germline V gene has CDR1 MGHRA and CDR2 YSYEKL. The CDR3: CASSHIGSRETQYF. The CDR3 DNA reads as TGCGCCAGCAGCCATATCGGGAGTCGAGAGACCCAGTACTTC.

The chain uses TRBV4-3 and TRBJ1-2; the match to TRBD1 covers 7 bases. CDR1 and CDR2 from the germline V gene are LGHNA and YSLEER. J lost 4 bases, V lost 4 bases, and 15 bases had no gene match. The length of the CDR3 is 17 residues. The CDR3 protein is CASSLNSGQVQPYGYTF. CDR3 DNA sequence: TGCGCCAGCAGCCTAAACTCCGGACAGGTCCAGCCCTATGGCTACACCTTC.

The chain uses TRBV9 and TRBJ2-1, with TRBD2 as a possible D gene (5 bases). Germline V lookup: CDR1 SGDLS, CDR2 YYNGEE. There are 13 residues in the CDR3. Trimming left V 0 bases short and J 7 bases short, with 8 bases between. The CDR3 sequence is CASSVAEGNEQFF. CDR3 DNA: TGTGCCAGCAGCGTAGCTGAGGGAAATGAGCAGTTCTTC. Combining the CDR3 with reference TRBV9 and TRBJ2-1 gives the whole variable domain DSGVTQTPKHLITATGQRVTLRCSPRSGDLSVYWYQQSLDQGLQFLIQYYNGEERAKGNILERFSAQQFPDLHSELNLSSLELGDSALYFCASSVAEGNEQFFGPGTRLTVL.

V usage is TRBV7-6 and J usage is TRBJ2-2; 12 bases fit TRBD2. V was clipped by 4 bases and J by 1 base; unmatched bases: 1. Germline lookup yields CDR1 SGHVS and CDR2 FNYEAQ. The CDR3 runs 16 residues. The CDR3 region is CASSWTSGENTGELFF. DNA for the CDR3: TGTGCCAGCAGCTGGACTAGCGGGGAGAACACCGGGGAGCTGTTTTTT.

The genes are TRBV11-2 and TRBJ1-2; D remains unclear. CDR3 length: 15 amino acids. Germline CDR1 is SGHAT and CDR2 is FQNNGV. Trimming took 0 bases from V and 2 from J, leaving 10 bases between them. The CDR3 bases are TGTGCCAGCAGCTTAGATCTAGCGGGAAACTATGGCTACACCTTC. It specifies CASSLDLAGNYGYTF.

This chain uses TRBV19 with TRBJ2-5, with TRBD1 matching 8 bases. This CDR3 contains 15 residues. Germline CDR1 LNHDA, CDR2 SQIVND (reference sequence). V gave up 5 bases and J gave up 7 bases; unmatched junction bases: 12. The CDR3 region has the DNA TGTGCCAGTAGTGGGGACAGGCCCCTTTGGGGGACCCAGTACTTC. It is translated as CASSGDRPLWGTQYF.

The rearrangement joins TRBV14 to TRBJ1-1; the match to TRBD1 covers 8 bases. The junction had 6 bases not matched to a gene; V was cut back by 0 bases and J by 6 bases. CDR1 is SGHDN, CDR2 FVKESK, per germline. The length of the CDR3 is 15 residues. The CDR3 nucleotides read TGTGCCAGCAGCCAAGATCTAGCAGGGGGCCCTGAAGCTTTCTTT. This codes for CASSQDLAGGPEAFF.

CDR3 DNA sequence: TGTGCCAGCAGCCAAGATGAAGACTATGGCTACACCTTC. Protein: CASSQDEDYGYTF. The genes are TRBV3-1 (or the pseudogene TRBV3-2) and TRBJ1-2, with D unclear. Trimming took off 0 bases at V and 3 bases at J, with 5 bases between the two ends. The germline CDR1 and CDR2 sequences are LGHDT and YNNKEL (reference sequence). There are 13 residues in the CDR3.

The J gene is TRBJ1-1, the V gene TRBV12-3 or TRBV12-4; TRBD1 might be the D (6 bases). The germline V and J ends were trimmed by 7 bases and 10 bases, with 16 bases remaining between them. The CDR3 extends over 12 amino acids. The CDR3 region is CASNPQGKGAFF. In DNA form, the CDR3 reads TGTGCCAGCAACCCCCAGGGGAAAGGAGCTTTCTTT.

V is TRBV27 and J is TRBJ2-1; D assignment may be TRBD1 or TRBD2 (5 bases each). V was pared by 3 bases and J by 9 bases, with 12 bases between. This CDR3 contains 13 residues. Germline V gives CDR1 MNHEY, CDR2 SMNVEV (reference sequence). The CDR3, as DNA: TGTGCCAGCAGTTTGGGTAGGGACGGTGAGCAGTTCTTC. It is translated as CASSLGRDGEQFF.

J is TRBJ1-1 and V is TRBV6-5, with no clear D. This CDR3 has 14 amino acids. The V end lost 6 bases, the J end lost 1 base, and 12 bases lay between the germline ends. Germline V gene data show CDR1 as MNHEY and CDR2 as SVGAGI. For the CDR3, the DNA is TGTGCCAGCAGCCAGGACGGCCAGAACACTGAAGCTTTCTTT. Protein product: CASSQDGQNTEAFF.

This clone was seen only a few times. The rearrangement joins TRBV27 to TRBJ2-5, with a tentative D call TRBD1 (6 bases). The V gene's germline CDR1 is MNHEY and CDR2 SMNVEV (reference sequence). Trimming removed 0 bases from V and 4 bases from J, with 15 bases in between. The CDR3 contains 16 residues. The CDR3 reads CASSLSATGRPETQYF. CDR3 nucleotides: TGTGCCAGCAGTTTATCGGCGACAGGACGCCCAGAGACCCAGTACTTC.

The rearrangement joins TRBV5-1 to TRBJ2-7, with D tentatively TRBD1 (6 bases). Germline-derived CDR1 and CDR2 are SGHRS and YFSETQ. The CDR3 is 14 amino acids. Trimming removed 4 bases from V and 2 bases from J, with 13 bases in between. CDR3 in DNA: TGCGCCAGCAGCATTTATGGGACACCCTACGAGCAGTACTTC. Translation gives CASSIYGTPYEQYF.

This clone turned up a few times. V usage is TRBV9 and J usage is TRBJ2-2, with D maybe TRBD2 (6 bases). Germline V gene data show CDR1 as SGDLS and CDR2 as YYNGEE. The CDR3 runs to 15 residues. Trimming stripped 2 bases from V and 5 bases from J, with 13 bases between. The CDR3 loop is CASSVGGIRTGELFF. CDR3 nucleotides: TGTGCCAGCAGCGTGGGGGGAATTCGGACCGGGGAGCTGTTTTTT.

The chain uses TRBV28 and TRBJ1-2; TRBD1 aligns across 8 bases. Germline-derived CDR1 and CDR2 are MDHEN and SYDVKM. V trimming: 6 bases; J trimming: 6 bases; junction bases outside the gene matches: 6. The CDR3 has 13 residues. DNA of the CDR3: TGTGCCAGCAGGCCGGGACAGGTAGATGGCTACACCTTC. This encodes CASRPGQVDGYTF.

CDR3 sequence reads: CASSLVGAGQKLFF. Here the CDR3 DNA reads TGTGCCAGCAGCTTAGTAGGGGCAGGGCAAAAACTGTTTTTT. This chain connects TRBV13 to TRBJ1-4, with D tentatively TRBD1 (5 bases). Trimming cost V 1 base and J 9 bases, with 12 bases left between them. CDR1 and CDR2 from the germline V gene are PRHDT and FYEKMQ (reference sequence). This CDR3 spans 14 amino acids.